The 22 T cell receptor beta chains below come from one sample, sequenced in a study of blood T cell repertoires in COVID-19. TCRdb's copy holds only in-frame clones and misses some; the assay was immunoSEQ multiplex PCR. The data hold about 270,000 clones, with about 85% observed a single time. The sequenced sample was peripheral blood. The receptors originated from a human donor in a cohort sampled during active COVID-19.

The chain carries TRBV10-3 and TRBJ1-2; D may be TRBD1 (5 bases). Trimming shortened V by 2 bases and J by 2 bases, and 15 bases separated the two germline ends. The CDR3 has 16 amino acids. Germline CDR1 ENHRY, CDR2 SYGVKD. The CDR3 sequence is CAISEGTLGGNYGYTF. The CDR3 DNA reads TGTGCCATCAGTGAGGGAACTCTTGGGGGGAACTATGGCTACACCTTC.

The V gene is TRBV15, the J gene TRBJ1-5; D unclear. The V gene's germline CDR1 is LNHNV and CDR2 YYDKDF (reference sequence). The V and J ends lost 2 bases and 4 bases respectively, with 6 bases between them. This CDR3 has 13 residues. For the CDR3, the DNA is TGTGCCACCAGCAGACGAGGGAATCAGCCCCAGCATTTT. It codes for CATSRRGNQPQHF.

The genes are TRBV10-3 and TRBJ2-7, with a possible D match to TRBD1 (6 bases). CDR3 length: 14 residues. Trimming removed 10 bases from V and 5 bases from J, with 21 bases in between. Germline assignment: CDR1 ENHRY and CDR2 SYGVKD. The chain's CDR3 is CATSPAQGLDEQYF. The CDR3 bases are TGTGCCACTTCACCGGCACAGGGTTTGGACGAGCAGTACTTC.

V and J are TRBV9 and TRBJ2-7; TRBD2 agrees at 9 bases. Germline V gene lookup returns CDR1 SGDLS and CDR2 YYNGEE. V dropped 0 bases and J dropped 7; count of bases not matched to a gene: 11. This CDR3 has 16 amino acids. CDR3 sequence reads: CASSVASGLAGSEQYF. For the CDR3, the DNA is TGTGCCAGCAGCGTAGCTTCCGGGCTAGCGGGATCGGAGCAGTACTTC.

With respect to this clone: The same CDR3 is also encoded by other DNA sequences in this sample. The V and J genes are TRBV6-5 and TRBJ1-6, with 9 bases lining up with TRBD1. The CDR3 has 15 amino acids. Germline values: CDR1 MNHEY, CDR2 SVGAGI. The J segment lost 8 bases and the V segment lost 2 bases, leaving 4 bases of the junction unmatched. The CDR3 bases are TGTGCCAGCAGTTACGGTGACAGGGGGGATTCACCCCTCCACTTT. The encoded protein is CASSYGDRGDSPLHF.

This chain joins TRBV18 and TRBJ2-7; D call uncertain. Trimming left V 3 bases short and J 5 bases short, with 8 bases between. The CDR3 has 12 amino acids. From germline, CDR1 is KGHSH and CDR2 LQKENI. CDR3 residues: CASSPLGHEQYF. CDR3 DNA sequence: TGTGCCAGCTCACCGTTGGGCCACGAGCAGTACTTC. Based on the CDR3 plus reference TRBV18 and TRBJ2-7, the full variable domain is NAGVMQNPRHLVRRRGQEARLRCSPMKGHSHVYWYRQLPEEGLKFMVYLQKENIIDESGMPKERFSAEFPKEGPSILRIQQVVRGDSAAYFCASSPLGHEQYFGPGTRLTVT.

The CDR3 here is CASSEGTGGEQYF. CDR3 DNA sequence: TGCGCCAGCAGCGAGGGGACAGGGGGCGAGCAGTACTTC. The gene calls are TRBV5-1 and TRBJ2-7; 11 bases are a match to TRBD1. This CDR3 comprises 13 residues. Germline CDR1 and CDR2: SGHRS and YFSETQ. Losses at the gene ends were 4 bases for V and 6 bases for J; bases not matched to a gene: 3.

The chain is built from TRBV5-1 and TRBJ1-2, with 8 bases identical to TRBD1. Per germline, CDR1 SGHRS and CDR2 YFSETQ. J lost 2 bases, V lost 7 bases, and 1 base had no gene match. The CDR3 covers 12 residues. DNA of the CDR3: TGCGCCAGCCGACAGGGGAACTATGGCTACACCTTC. Its translation: CASRQGNYGYTF.

The chain is built from TRBV19 and TRBJ2-3; maybe TRBD2 (5 bases). CDR1 LNHDA and CDR2 SQIVND come from the germline V gene (reference sequence). The CDR3 has 12 residues. Trimming pared 8 bases from V and 6 bases from J, leaving 12 bases between. The DNA for the CDR3 is TGTGCCAGTTCGGTCTGGAGGGATACGCAGTATTTT. Protein sequence: CASSVWRDTQYF.

This clone occurred once. CDR3: CASSQLRDRYQETQYF. Here the CDR3 DNA reads TGTGCCAGCAGCCAATTGCGGGACAGGTACCAAGAGACCCAGTACTTC. This chain links TRBV3-1 (or the pseudogene TRBV3-2) with TRBJ2-5; 8 bases are shared with TRBD1. J was trimmed by 0 bases and V by 2 bases; bases with no gene match: 5. CDR1 is LGHDT, CDR2 YNNKEL, per germline (reference sequence). The CDR3 runs 16 residues.

CDR3 loop: CASSAWTGGDEQYF. CDR3 sequence (DNA): TGTGCCAGCAGCGCGTGGACAGGGGGCGACGAGCAGTACTTC. This rearrangement joins TRBV3-1 (or the pseudogene TRBV3-2) to TRBJ2-7; 11 nucleotides match TRBD1. CDR3 size: 14 residues. Germline V gene sequence: CDR1 LGHDT, CDR2 YNNKEL (reference sequence). J gave up 5 bases and V 5 bases, and 5 bases lay outside the gene matches.

The gene calls are TRBV28 and TRBJ1-2, with 7 bases fitting TRBD1. The V gene's germline CDR1 is MDHEN and CDR2 SYDVKM. The CDR3 length is 15 residues. Trimming removed 4 bases from V and 4 bases from J; junction bases left unmatched: 9. CDR3 nucleotides: TGTGCCAGCAGTTCCTCCGGGACAGATAGCTATGGCTACACCTTC. It translates to CASSSSGTDSYGYTF.

The rearrangement joins TRBV24-1 to TRBJ2-3, with 12 bases matching TRBD2. Germline values: CDR1 KGHDR, CDR2 SFDVKD. V gave up 4 bases and J gave up 11 bases; unmatched junction bases: 12. This CDR3 comprises 16 residues. CDR3 coding DNA: TGTGCCACCAGTGACGCCGCTAGCGGGAGGGCCCGGGAGCAGTATTTT. It is translated as CATSDAASGRAREQYF.

The J gene is TRBJ2-7, the V gene TRBV27; D gene ambiguous. The CDR3 has 15 amino acids. CDR1 is MNHEY, CDR2 SMNVEV, per germline (reference sequence). With 4 bases removed from V and 1 base from J, the gap between germline ends came to 14 bases. The CDR3 reads CASSSSASWSYEQYF. In nucleotides, the CDR3 is TGTGCCAGCAGTTCTAGTGCTTCTTGGTCCTACGAGCAGTACTTC.

The chain uses TRBV19 and TRBJ2-7, with 7 bases aligning to TRBD2. This CDR3 comprises 15 residues. Germline V lookup: CDR1 LNHDA, CDR2 SQIVND (reference sequence). Trimming at V came to 2 bases and at J to 2 bases, leaving 6 bases not matched to a gene. In DNA form, the CDR3 reads TGTGCCAGTAGTATAAGACTAGCCGGGGCCTACGAGCAGTACTTC. This sequence encodes CASSIRLAGAYEQYF. The variable domain in full, with the rest retrieved from reference TRBV19 and TRBJ2-7, is DGGITQSPKYLFRKEGQNVTLSCEQNLNHDAMYWYRQDPGQGLRLIYYSQIVNDFQKGDIAEGYSVSREKKESFPLTVTSAQKNPTAFYLCASSIRLAGAYEQYFGPGTRLTVT.

The chain couples TRBV6-4 to TRBJ2-1; 9 bases line up with TRBD1. After removal of 6 bases from V and 9 bases from J, the junction contained 9 bases not matched to a gene. Per germline, CDR1 MRHNA and CDR2 SNTAGT. There are 14 residues in the CDR3. CDR3 sequence reads: CASRAIQGAGEQFF. CDR3 in DNA: TGTGCCAGCAGAGCCATACAGGGGGCAGGTGAGCAGTTCTTC.

This clone showed up just a few times. The chain links TRBV3-1 (or the pseudogene TRBV3-2) to TRBJ2-7; the D is unclear. V lost 1 base to trimming and J lost 3 bases, with 4 bases between them. The CDR3 runs to 12 residues. From germline, CDR1 is LGHDT and CDR2 YNNKEL (reference sequence). Here the CDR3 reads CASSQVGYEQYF. The CDR3 region has the DNA TGTGCCAGCAGCCAAGTCGGCTACGAGCAGTACTTC.

The chain joins TRBV6-2 or TRBV6-3 to TRBJ2-3; 9 nucleotides align to TRBD2. The trim removed 2 bases at V and 5 bases at J, leaving 14 bases unmatched. Germline V gene sequence: CDR1 MNHEY, CDR2 SVGEGT. This CDR3 region has 18 residues. Here the CDR3 DNA reads TGTGCCAGCAGTTACGACCCCAGACTAGCGGCCCTCGGAGATACGCAGTATTTT. Amino acids: CASSYDPRLAALGDTQYF.

This chain joins TRBV19 and TRBJ2-6; D is perhaps TRBD1 (6 bases). Germline-derived CDR1 and CDR2 are LNHDA and SQIVND (reference sequence). The V and J ends lost 6 bases and 0 bases respectively, with 9 bases between them. This CDR3 is built from 15 residues. CDR3 loop: CASRDSRSGANVLTF. As DNA, the CDR3 is TGTGCCAGTAGGGACAGCCGCTCTGGGGCCAACGTCCTGACTTTC.

This chain connects TRBV6-4 to TRBJ1-2; D gene unclear. V was shortened by 2 bases and J by 2 bases, with 3 bases between the two germline ends. The germline V gene encodes CDR1 MRHNA and CDR2 SNTAGT. The CDR3 is 12 amino acids. For the CDR3, the DNA is TGTGCCAGCAGTGACGGCAACTATGGCTACACCTTC. Residues: CASSDGNYGYTF.

The chain uses TRBV24-1 and TRBJ2-7, with D possibly matching TRBD1 (5 bases). CDR1 KGHDR and CDR2 SFDVKD come from the germline V gene. This CDR3 contains 12 residues. V dropped 5 bases and J dropped 4 bases, with 8 bases sitting between them. This CDR3 reads CATSGQTYEQYF. Written as DNA, the CDR3 is TGTGCCACCAGTGGACAGACTTACGAGCAGTACTTC.

The J gene is TRBJ2-2, the V gene TRBV4-1; no clear D. Looked up from germline, CDR1 is MGHRA and CDR2 is YSYEKL. The CDR3 loop spans 17 amino acids. V shed 6 bases and J shed 5 bases, with 22 bases lying between them. CDR3 DNA: TGCGCCAGCAGACAACAAGATCTCCTTGCCTATACCGGGGAGCTGTTTTTT. Translated, it gives CASRQQDLLAYTGELFF.